One sample yielded the 19 T cell receptor beta chains listed below, sequenced in a study of CD8 T cells in Susac syndrome (dated 2019 in TCRdb). Library method: the immunoSEQ multiplex PCR assay. RNA was extracted with the RNeasy kit and 0.5 to 1 ug was reverse transcribed using random hexamers. TCRdb cleaned the public reads at Q25 with fastp, built clones with MiXCR and kept in-frame beta chains. One record per CDR3 amino acid sequence lists the most common genes and DNA. For this sample the table gives about 190,000 distinct CDR3 sequences, of which roughly 94% were detected only once. The top ten clones comprise around 0.16% of the sample. Sequenced input: CD8+ T cells from PBMCs. Source of these receptors: a human donor with Susac syndrome.

This clonotype was counted once. The chain has TRBV6-2 or TRBV6-3 and TRBJ2-7; 10 bases are a match to TRBD2. Trimming took 6 bases from V and 4 from J; bases not matched to a gene: 3. CDR1 is MNHEY and CDR2 is SVGEGT in the germline V gene. There are 13 residues in the CDR3. The CDR3 bases are TGTGCCAGCAGGAAGACTAGCGGGTACGAGCAGTACTTC. Translating it yields CASRKTSGYEQYF.

This CDR3 reads CASSEGDRSHEQYF. CDR3 sequence (DNA): TGTGCCAGCAGCGAGGGGGACAGGTCCCACGAGCAGTACTTC. The chain is built from TRBV9 and TRBJ2-7; 8 nucleotides match TRBD1. Per the germline V gene, CDR1 is SGDLS and CDR2 is YYNGEE. Trimming removed 3 bases from V and 5 bases from J; junction bases left unmatched: 7. This CDR3 has 14 residues. The whole variable domain, filled in from reference TRBV9 and TRBJ2-7, reads DSGVTQTPKHLITATGQRVTLRCSPRSGDLSVYWYQQSLDQGLQFLIQYYNGEERAKGNILERFSAQQFPDLHSELNLSSLELGDSALYFCASSEGDRSHEQYFGPGTRLTVT.

The V call is TRBV15, the J call TRBJ1-1, with unresolved D. V gave up 0 bases and J gave up 0 bases, with 11 bases separating them. The CDR3 covers 16 residues. Germline values: CDR1 LNHNV, CDR2 YYDKDF (reference sequence). The CDR3 DNA reads TGTGCCACCAGCAGAGATTCCCTTCGGTTGAACACTGAAGCTTTCTTT. It specifies CATSRDSLRLNTEAFF.

The J gene is TRBJ2-7, the V gene TRBV4-2; 9 nucleotides match TRBD2. The CDR3 is 17 residues long. CDR1 is LGHNA, CDR2 YNFKEQ, per germline. Trimming cost V 0 bases and J 5 bases; bases outside gene matches: 11. The CDR3 is CASSQEDPGTSIHEQYF. Written as DNA, the CDR3 is TGTGCCAGCAGCCAAGAGGACCCCGGGACTAGCATCCACGAGCAGTACTTC.

J is TRBJ2-1 and V is TRBV4-1; 11 bases align to TRBD2. The germline V gene has CDR1 MGHRA and CDR2 YSYEKL. The CDR3 has 14 amino acids. The trim removed 5 bases at V and 7 bases at J, leaving 4 bases unmatched. As DNA, the CDR3 is TGCGCCAGCAGCGTGGGACTAGCGGCAAATGAGCAGTTCTTC. Protein sequence: CASSVGLAANEQFF.

The chain couples TRBV2 to TRBJ2-1; TRBD1 matches at 8 bases. The CDR3 is made up of 16 amino acids. V dropped 1 base and J dropped 12; count of bases not matched to a gene: 14. Germline-derived CDR1 and CDR2 are SNHLY and FYNNEI. DNA of the CDR3: TGTGCCAGCAGTGAAGTAGGGGGGACAGGAGGAATTGGGCAGTTCTTC. Encoded protein: CASSEVGGTGGIGQFF. The variable domain in full, with the rest retrieved from reference TRBV2 and TRBJ2-1, is EPEVTQTPSHQVTQMGQEVILRCVPISNHLYFYWYRQILGQKVEFLVSFYNNEISEKSEIFDDQFSVERPDGSNFTLKIRSTKLEDSAMYFCASSEVGGTGGIGQFFGPGTRLTVL.

The table lists this clonotype with a few counts. This sequence joins TRBV29-1 and TRBJ2-2; no reliable D call. With 3 bases removed from V and 3 bases from J, the gap between germline ends came to 2 bases. Germline V gene data show CDR1 as SQVTM and CDR2 as ANQGSEA. The length of the CDR3 is 11 residues. The CDR3 loop reads CSVDDTGELFF. CDR3 nucleotides: TGCAGCGTTGATGACACCGGGGAGCTGTTTTTT.

The CDR3 bases are TGTGCCAGCAGTTTATCTTTCAATCAGCCCCAGCATTTT. As protein: CASSLSFNQPQHF. The chain is built from TRBV27 and TRBJ1-5; no clear D gene. Trimming pared 0 bases from V and 3 bases from J, leaving 3 bases between. Looked up from germline, CDR1 is MNHEY and CDR2 is SMNVEV (reference sequence). This CDR3 is 13 amino acids long.

This chain joins TRBV2 and TRBJ2-7; the D call may be TRBD1 or TRBD2 (5 bases each). CDR3 length: 14 amino acids. Between the trimmed V and J ends, which lost 5 bases and 2 bases, there was a span of 13 bases. Germline CDR1 is SNHLY and CDR2 is FYNNEI. This CDR3 is CASSTRVGAYEQYF. CDR3 sequence (DNA): TGTGCCAGCAGTACCCGGGTGGGGGCCTACGAGCAGTACTTC. Combining the CDR3 with reference TRBV2 and TRBJ2-7 gives the whole variable domain EPEVTQTPSHQVTQMGQEVILRCVPISNHLYFYWYRQILGQKVEFLVSFYNNEISEKSEIFDDQFSVERPDGSNFTLKIRSTKLEDSAMYFCASSTRVGAYEQYFGPGTRLTVT.

Comments on this clonotype: At one end, the junction sequence differs from germline, possibly due to a read error. The chain employs TRBV7-9 and TRBJ1-2; D not resolved. Germline lookup yields CDR1 SEHNR and CDR2 FQNEAQ (reference sequence). The CDR3 covers 14 residues. This CDR3 reads CASSLAPDNYGYAF. The CDR3 nucleotides read TGTGCCAGCAGCTTAGCTCCGGATAACTATGGCTACGCCTTC.

The chain carries TRBV20-1 and TRBJ2-7, with 8 positions matching TRBD1. Per germline, CDR1 DFQATT and CDR2 SNEGSKA (reference sequence). The junction had 9 bases not matched to a gene; V was cut back by 1 base and J by 4 bases. The CDR3 is 15 amino acids. The CDR3 loop reads CSARGVPGQGYEQYF. As DNA, the CDR3 is TGCAGTGCTAGAGGAGTGCCCGGACAGGGTTACGAGCAGTACTTC.

This clonotype has only one observation. J is TRBJ2-7 and V is TRBV13; 10 nucleotides align to TRBD1. The CDR3 extends over 15 amino acids. With V trimmed by 4 bases and J by 2 bases, 5 bases remained unmatched. Germline CDR1 is PRHDT and CDR2 is FYEKMQ (reference sequence). In nucleotides, the CDR3 is TGTGCCAGCAGCTCCACCGGGACAGGGGCCTACGAGCAGTACTTC. Residues: CASSSTGTGAYEQYF. The full variable domain, its missing parts supplied by reference TRBV13 and TRBJ2-7, is AAGVIQSPRHLIKEKRETATLKCYPIPRHDTVYWYQQGPGQDPQFLISFYEKMQSDKGSIPDRFSAQQFSDYHSELNMSSLELGDSALYFCASSSTGTGAYEQYFGPGTRLTVT.

This chain joins TRBV28 and TRBJ1-2; the match to TRBD1 covers 8 bases. J lost 7 bases, V lost 1 base, and 8 bases had no gene match. Germline CDR1 MDHEN, CDR2 SYDVKM. This CDR3 is 15 amino acids long. The CDR3 DNA reads as TGTGCCAGCAGTTTATCCGGGACAGGACCCGCTGGCTACACCTTC. It codes for CASSLSGTGPAGYTF.

The rearrangement joins TRBV6-1 to TRBJ2-7; D not resolved. This CDR3 is 13 amino acids long. Germline V lookup: CDR1 MNHNS, CDR2 SASEGT. V dropped 0 bases and J dropped 4 bases, with 7 bases sitting between them. The CDR3 DNA follows: TGTGCCAGCAGTGAAGCCCCCAGTTACGAGCAGTACTTC. Translating gives CASSEAPSYEQYF.

V and J are TRBV13 and TRBJ2-2, with TRBD2 matching over 10 bases. CDR3 size: 15 residues. Germline V CDR1 and CDR2: PRHDT, FYEKMQ (reference sequence). Unmatched junction bases numbered 6, after V lost 8 bases and J lost 3 bases. CDR3 sequence (DNA): TGTGCCAGCGGACAGCGGGAGGGGTACACCGGGGAGCTGTTTTTT. Translated: CASGQREGYTGELFF.

This sequence joins TRBV4-1 and TRBJ2-4, with D tentatively TRBD1 (6 bases). Germline CDR1 is MGHRA and CDR2 is YSYEKL. Trimming stripped 2 bases from V and 8 bases from J, with 13 bases between. The CDR3 is 14 residues long. DNA for the CDR3: TGCGCCAGCAGCCAACAGGGGTTTGCGGACATTCAGTACTTC. Its translation is CASSQQGFADIQYF.

This rearrangement joins TRBV13 to TRBJ2-5, with D perhaps assigned TRBD1 or TRBD2 (6 bases each). The CDR3 length is 15 residues. Trimming stripped 2 bases from V and 0 bases from J, with 10 bases between. Germline CDR1 and CDR2: PRHDT and FYEKMQ (reference sequence). DNA for the CDR3: TGTGCCAGCAGCTTACAGAGGGGGGACCAAGAGACCCAGTACTTC. As protein: CASSLQRGDQETQYF. Filled out from reference TRBV13 and TRBJ2-5, the complete variable domain reads AAGVIQSPRHLIKEKRETATLKCYPIPRHDTVYWYQQGPGQDPQFLISFYEKMQSDKGSIPDRFSAQQFSDYHSELNMSSLELGDSALYFCASSLQRGDQETQYFGPGTRLLVL.

CDR3 region: CASSVVGGPGNEQFF. CDR3 bases: TGTGCCAGCAGCGTAGTCGGGGGGCCCGGCAATGAGCAGTTCTTC. V gene TRBV9 combines with J gene TRBJ2-1, with D possibly TRBD2 on 7 matching bases. This CDR3 contains 15 residues. Germline V CDR1 and CDR2: SGDLS, YYNGEE. V was cut by 0 bases and J by 6 bases, with 13 bases left in between.

The V call is TRBV15, the J call TRBJ2-3; D could derive from TRBD1 or TRBD2 (5 bases each). The ends were cut back, 0 bases at V and 6 bases at J, with 22 bases in the middle. Per germline, CDR1 LNHNV and CDR2 YYDKDF (reference sequence). This CDR3 spans 18 amino acids. The CDR3 nucleotides read TGTGCCACCAGCAGAGATCTAGGGGCGGCCTACGAGCGGGATACGCAGTATTTT. This codes for CATSRDLGAAYERDTQYF.